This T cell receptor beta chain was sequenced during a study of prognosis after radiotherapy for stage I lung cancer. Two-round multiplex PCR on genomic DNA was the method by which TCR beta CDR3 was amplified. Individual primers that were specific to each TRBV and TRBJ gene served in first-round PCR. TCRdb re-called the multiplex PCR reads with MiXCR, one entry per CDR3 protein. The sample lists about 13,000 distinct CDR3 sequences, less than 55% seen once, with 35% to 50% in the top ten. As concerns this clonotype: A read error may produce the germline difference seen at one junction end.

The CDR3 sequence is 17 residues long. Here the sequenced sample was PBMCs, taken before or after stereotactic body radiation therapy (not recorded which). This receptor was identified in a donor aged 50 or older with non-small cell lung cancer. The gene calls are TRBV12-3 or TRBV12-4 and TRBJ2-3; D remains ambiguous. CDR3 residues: CASSSTRMLGGTDTRYF. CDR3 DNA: TGTGCCAGCAGTTCGACGCGAATGCTGGGTGGTACAGATACGCGGTATTTT.